The rows below give T cell receptor beta chains drawn from one sample of a study of T-cell memory formation after mild COVID-19. MiXCR was run by TCRdb on the 5' RACE reads, yielding one entry per CDR3 protein. Of some 440,000 distinct CDR3 sequences listed, 25% are singletons. The sequencing input was PBMCs or a T cell subset sorted from them (not recorded which). The receptors come from an adult woman who had mild COVID-19 (a few samples of this study predate the infection). Cell type and time point are not known. CDR3s include the opening cysteine and the closing phenylalanine or tryptophan. Each record gives: D gene, J gene, clone size, V gene, CDR3 protein, CDR3 DNA. The D gene is left open where the match is weak. Clone size is given for some rows only: seen once, a few or many times, or a class if the clone is expanded.

D: .; J: TRBJ2-3; size: .; V: TRBV20-1; CDR3: CSARDYTWDTQYF; DNA: TGCAGTGCTAGAGATTATACCTGGGATACGCAGTATTTT
D: .; J: TRBJ1-1; size: .; V: TRBV2; CDR3: CASKGLSGAEAFF; DNA: TGTGCCAGCAAGGGACTCTCAGGGGCTGAAGCTTTCTTT
D: .; J: TRBJ2-3; size: few; V: TRBV4-3; CDR3: CASSQALSTTDTQYF; DNA: TGCGCCAGCAGCCAAGCATTATCGACCACAGATACGCAGTATTTT
D: .; J: TRBJ2-7; size: .; V: TRBV11-3; CDR3: CASSFGQFYEQYF; DNA: TGTGCCAGCAGCTTCGGGCAGTTCTACGAGCAGTACTTC
D: .; J: TRBJ2-7; size: .; V: TRBV20-1; CDR3: CSARSSGAGEQYF; DNA: TGCAGTGCTAGATCCTCCGGGGCCGGCGAGCAGTACTTC
D: TRBD2; J: TRBJ2-4; size: .; V: TRBV6-1; CDR3: CASSEGLAGVLKNIQYF; DNA: TGTGCCAGCAGTGAAGGCCTAGCGGGAGTTTTGAAAAACATTCAGTACTTC
D: .; J: TRBJ1-1; size: .; V: TRBV2; CDR3: CASRILTGNTEAFF; DNA: TGTGCCAGCAGGATCCTGACAGGGAACACTGAAGCTTTCTTT
D: .; J: TRBJ2-2; size: .; V: TRBV14; CDR3: CASSQVVENTGELFF; DNA: TGTGCCAGCAGCCAGGTGGTCGAGAACACCGGGGAGCTGTTTTTT
D: TRBD1; J: TRBJ1-3; size: .; V: TRBV12-3/TRBV12-4; CDR3: CASSPPGQNSGNTIYF; DNA: TGTGCCAGCAGCCCTCCGGGACAGAACTCTGGAAACACCATATATTTT
D: .; J: TRBJ2-7; size: .; V: TRBV12-3/TRBV12-4; CDR3: CASSLDGPTEYEQYF; DNA: TGTGCCAGCAGTTTAGACGGCCCGACCGAGTACGAGCAGTACTTC
D: .; J: TRBJ1-5; size: .; V: TRBV12-3/TRBV12-4; CDR3: CASSFSREGGQPQHF; DNA: TGTGCCAGCAGTTTCTCCAGGGAAGGCGGTCAGCCCCAGCATTTT
D: TRBD2; J: TRBJ2-3; size: many; V: TRBV7-2; CDR3: CASSLVGVAGGITDTQYF; DNA: TGTGCCAGCAGCTTAGTGGGGGTAGCGGGAGGAATCACAGATACGCAGTATTTT
D: .; J: TRBJ2-5; size: .; V: TRBV19; CDR3: CASSILGGFQETQYF; DNA: TGTGCCAGTAGTATCCTGGGGGGATTCCAAGAGACCCAGTACTTC
D: .; J: TRBJ2-1; size: few; V: TRBV19; CDR3: CASTRRAGGWDEQFF; DNA: TGTGCCAGCACCAGGCGGGCCGGGGGTTGGGATGAGCAGTTCTTC
D: .; J: TRBJ2-2; size: .; V: TRBV9; CDR3: CASSVTSGGSSGELFF; DNA: TGTGCCAGCAGCGTTACTTCAGGGGGGTCAAGCGGGGAGCTGTTTTTT
D: .; J: TRBJ1-1; size: few; V: TRBV3-1; CDR3: CASSQASSEAFF; DNA: TGTGCCAGCAGCCAAGCGAGTTCAGAAGCTTTCTTT
D: .; J: TRBJ1-1; size: few; V: TRBV18; CDR3: CASSPRDPGMNTEAFF; DNA: TGTGCCAGCTCACCACGGGATCCCGGGATGAACACTGAAGCTTTCTTT
D: .; J: TRBJ1-1; size: .; V: TRBV18; CDR3: CASSRFGGSTEAFF; DNA: TGTGCCAGCTCACGTTTCGGCGGCAGCACTGAAGCTTTCTTT
D: .; J: TRBJ2-1; size: .; V: TRBV20-1; CDR3: CSARDIGGGSYNEQFF; DNA: TGCAGTGCTAGAGACATAGGGGGGGGCTCCTACAATGAGCAGTTCTTC
D: .; J: TRBJ1-1; size: .; V: TRBV20-1; CDR3: CSAPGEAFF; DNA: TGCAGTGCGCCGGGAGAAGCTTTCTTT
D: TRBD2; J: TRBJ2-1; size: few; V: TRBV19; CDR3: CASSVLASNEQFF; DNA: TGTGCCAGTAGTGTACTAGCGAGCAATGAGCAGTTCTTC
D: TRBD1; J: TRBJ2-3; size: once; V: TRBV7-6; CDR3: CASSISGTESVNTQYF; DNA: TGTGCCAGCAGCATCTCCGGGACAGAGTCAGTGAATACGCAGTATTTT
D: .; J: TRBJ2-5; size: .; V: TRBV6-6; CDR3: CASSQDNARETQYF; DNA: TGTGCCAGCAGCCAGGACAATGCGCGAGAGACCCAGTACTTC
D: TRBD2; J: TRBJ2-2; size: few; V: TRBV4-3; CDR3: CASSRNSGGNTGELFF; DNA: TGCGCCAGCAGCCGGAATAGCGGGGGGAACACCGGGGAGCTGTTTTTT
D: .; J: TRBJ2-6; size: few; V: TRBV20-1; CDR3: CSARDSSPWAPLTF; DNA: TGCAGTGCTAGAGATTCGTCCCCCTGGGCCCCTTTGACTTTC
D: TRBD1; J: TRBJ2-2; size: .; V: TRBV24-1; CDR3: CATKGQGAISGELFF; DNA: TGTGCCACCAAGGGCCAGGGGGCGATTTCCGGGGAGCTGTTTTTT
D: .; J: TRBJ2-7; size: few; V: TRBV5-6; CDR3: CASSSRPSYEQYF; DNA: TGTGCCAGCAGCTCCCGACCGTCCTACGAGCAGTACTTC
D: TRBD1; J: TRBJ1-4; size: .; V: TRBV19; CDR3: CASSMWGDRAEKLFF; DNA: TGTGCCAGTAGTATGTGGGGAGACAGGGCCGAAAAACTGTTTTTT
D: TRBD2; J: TRBJ2-3; size: .; V: TRBV24-1; CDR3: CATSDENLGRSGSSTDTQYF; DNA: TGTGCCACCAGTGATGAAAACCTAGGTAGGAGCGGGAGTAGCACAGATACGCAGTATTTT
D: .; J: TRBJ2-2; size: .; V: TRBV12-3/TRBV12-4; CDR3: CASSLGTLELFF; DNA: TGTGCCAGCAGTCTGGGGACGCTTGAGCTGTTTTTT
D: .; J: TRBJ1-4; size: .; V: TRBV7-9; CDR3: CASSRGVGANEKLFF; DNA: TGTGCCAGCAGCCGAGGGGTCGGAGCTAATGAAAAACTGTTTTTT
D: .; J: TRBJ2-3; size: few; V: TRBV18; CDR3: CASSPRIQGSADTQYF; DNA: TGTGCCAGCTCACCACGGATACAGGGCTCGGCAGATACGCAGTATTTT
D: TRBD2; J: TRBJ2-1; size: once; V: TRBV7-2; CDR3: CASSSTSGLVVEQFF; DNA: TGTGCCAGCAGCTCGACTAGCGGGTTAGTTGTTGAGCAGTTCTTC
D: .; J: TRBJ2-3; size: few; V: TRBV18; CDR3: CASSPLQGPGLVRDTQYF; DNA: TGTGCCAGCTCGCCACTCCAGGGTCCGGGCCTAGTTAGAGATACGCAGTATTTT
D: .; J: TRBJ2-5; size: few; V: TRBV18; CDR3: CASSQPSETQYF; DNA: TGTGCCAGCTCCCAACCTAGTGAGACCCAGTACTTC
D: TRBD1; J: TRBJ2-2; size: many; V: TRBV7-6; CDR3: CASSLEGAGELFF; DNA: TGTGCCAGCAGCTTAGAGGGGGCTGGGGAGCTGTTTTTT
D: .; J: TRBJ2-6; size: .; V: TRBV4-1; CDR3: CASGPDSGANVLTF; DNA: TGCGCCAGCGGGCCCGACTCTGGGGCCAACGTCCTGACTTTC
D: .; J: TRBJ2-4; size: .; V: TRBV6-1; CDR3: CASSENIQYF; DNA: TGTGCCAGCAGTGAGAACATTCAGTACTTC
D: TRBD2; J: TRBJ2-3; size: .; V: TRBV7-6; CDR3: CASSYSGGSDTQYF; DNA: TGTGCCAGCAGCTATAGCGGGGGGTCAGATACGCAGTATTTT
D: .; J: TRBJ1-1; size: .; V: TRBV5-1; CDR3: CASSLGPGGFNTEAFF; DNA: TGCGCCAGCAGCTTGGGCCCCGGGGGGTTCAACACTGAAGCTTTCTTT